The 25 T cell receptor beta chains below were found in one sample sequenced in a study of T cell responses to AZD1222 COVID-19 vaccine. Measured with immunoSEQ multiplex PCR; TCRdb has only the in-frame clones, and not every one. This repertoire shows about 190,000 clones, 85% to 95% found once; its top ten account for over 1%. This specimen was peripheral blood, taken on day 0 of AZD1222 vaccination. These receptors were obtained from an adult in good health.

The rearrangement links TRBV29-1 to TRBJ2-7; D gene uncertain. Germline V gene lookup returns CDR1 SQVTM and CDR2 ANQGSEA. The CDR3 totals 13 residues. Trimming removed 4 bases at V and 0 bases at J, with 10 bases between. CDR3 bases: TGCAGCGTTGGTAAGGGAAGCTCCTACGAGCAGTACTTC. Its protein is CSVGKGSSYEQYF.

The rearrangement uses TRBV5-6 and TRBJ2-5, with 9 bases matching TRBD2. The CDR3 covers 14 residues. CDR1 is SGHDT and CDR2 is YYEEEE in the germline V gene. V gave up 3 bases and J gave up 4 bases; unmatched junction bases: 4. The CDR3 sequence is CASSSRLAAETQYF. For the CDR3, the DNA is TGTGCCAGCAGCTCGCGACTAGCGGCAGAGACCCAGTACTTC.

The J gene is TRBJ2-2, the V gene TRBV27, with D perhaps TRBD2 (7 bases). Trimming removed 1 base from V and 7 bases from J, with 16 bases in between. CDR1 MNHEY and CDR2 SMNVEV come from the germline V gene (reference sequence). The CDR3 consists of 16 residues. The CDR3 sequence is CASSLFGGPRGGELFF. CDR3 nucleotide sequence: TGTGCCAGCAGTTTATTCGGGGGGCCGAGGGGCGGGGAGCTGTTTTTT.

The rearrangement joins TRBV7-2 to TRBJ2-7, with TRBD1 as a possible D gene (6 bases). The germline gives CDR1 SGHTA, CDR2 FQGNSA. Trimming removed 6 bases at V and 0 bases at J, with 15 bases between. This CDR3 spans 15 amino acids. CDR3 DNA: TGTGCCAGCAGTTCGGCCTCGGACAGCTCCTACGAGCAGTACTTC. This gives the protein CASSSASDSSYEQYF. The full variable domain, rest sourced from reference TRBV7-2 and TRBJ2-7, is GAGVSQSPSNKVTEKGKDVELRCDPISGHTALYWYRQSLGQGLEFLIYFQGNSAPDKSGLPSDRFSAERTGGSVSTLTIQRTQQEDSAVYLCASSSASDSSYEQYFGPGTRLTVT.

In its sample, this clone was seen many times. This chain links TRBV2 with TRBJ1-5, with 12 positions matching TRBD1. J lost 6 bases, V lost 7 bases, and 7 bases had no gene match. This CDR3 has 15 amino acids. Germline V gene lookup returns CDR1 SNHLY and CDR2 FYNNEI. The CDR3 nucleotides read TGTGCCAGCACCCTGGGGACAGGGGGCTCTCAGCCCCAGCATTTT. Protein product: CASTLGTGGSQPQHF.

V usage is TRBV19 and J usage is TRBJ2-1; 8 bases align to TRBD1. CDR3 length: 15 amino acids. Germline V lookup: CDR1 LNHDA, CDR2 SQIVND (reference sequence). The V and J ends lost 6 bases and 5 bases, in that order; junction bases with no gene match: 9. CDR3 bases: TGTGCCAGTAGCGACAGGGGAGGCTCTGACAATGAGCAGTTCTTC. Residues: CASSDRGGSDNEQFF.

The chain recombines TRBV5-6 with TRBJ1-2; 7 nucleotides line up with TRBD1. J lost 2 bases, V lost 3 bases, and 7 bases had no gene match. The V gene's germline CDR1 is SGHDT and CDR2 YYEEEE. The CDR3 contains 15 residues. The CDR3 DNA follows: TGTGCCAGCAGCTCCCTGGGACAGAGCAACTATGGCTACACCTTC. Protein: CASSSLGQSNYGYTF.

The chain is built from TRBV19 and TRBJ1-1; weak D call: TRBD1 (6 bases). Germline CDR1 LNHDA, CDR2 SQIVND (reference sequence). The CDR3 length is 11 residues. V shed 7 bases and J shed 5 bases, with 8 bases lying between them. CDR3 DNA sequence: TGTGCCAGTAAAGGGGGGACTGAAGCTTTCTTT. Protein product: CASKGGTEAFF.

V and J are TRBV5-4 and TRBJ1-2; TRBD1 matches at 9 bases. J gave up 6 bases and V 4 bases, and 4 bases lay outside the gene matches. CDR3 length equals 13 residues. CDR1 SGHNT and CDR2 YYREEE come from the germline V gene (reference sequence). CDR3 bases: TGTGCCAGCAGCCTGACAGGGGGGAATGGCTACACCTTC. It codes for CASSLTGGNGYTF.

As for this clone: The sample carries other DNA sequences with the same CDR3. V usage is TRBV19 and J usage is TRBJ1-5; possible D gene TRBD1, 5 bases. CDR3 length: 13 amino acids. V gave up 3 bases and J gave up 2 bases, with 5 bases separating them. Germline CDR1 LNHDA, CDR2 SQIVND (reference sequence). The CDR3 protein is CASSIRGNQPQHF. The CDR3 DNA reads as TGTGCCAGTAGTATCAGGGGCAATCAGCCCCAGCATTTT.

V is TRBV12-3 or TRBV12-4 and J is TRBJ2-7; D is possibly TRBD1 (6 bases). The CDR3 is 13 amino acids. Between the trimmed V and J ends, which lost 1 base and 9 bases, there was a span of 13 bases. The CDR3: CASSLGGGWRQYF. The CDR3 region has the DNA TGTGCCAGCAGTTTAGGAGGGGGTTGGAGGCAGTACTTC.

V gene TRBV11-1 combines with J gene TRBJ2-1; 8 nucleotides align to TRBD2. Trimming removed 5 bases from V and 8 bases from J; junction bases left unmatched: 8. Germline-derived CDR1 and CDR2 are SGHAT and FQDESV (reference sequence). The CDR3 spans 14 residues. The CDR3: CASSPGLGRHEQFF. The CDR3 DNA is TGTGCCAGCAGCCCGGGACTAGGGAGGCATGAGCAGTTCTTC.

The CDR3: CASSTRDRGRWANQPQHF. The CDR3 bases are TGTGCCAGTAGTACCAGGGACAGGGGAAGGTGGGCCAATCAGCCCCAGCATTTT. The chain employs TRBV19 and TRBJ1-5, with TRBD1 matching 10 bases. Looked up from germline, CDR1 is LNHDA and CDR2 is SQIVND (reference sequence). V was pared by 4 bases and J by 3 bases, with 12 bases of the junction left unmatched. The CDR3 is 18 residues long.

CDR3 in DNA: TGTGCCAGCAGAAAGGGGGAGAGCAATCAGCCCCAGCATTTT. This translates into CASRKGESNQPQHF. The chain carries TRBV2 and TRBJ1-5; possibly TRBD1 for D (6 bases). The CDR3 extends over 14 amino acids. V lost 6 bases, J lost 1 base, and 10 bases lay in between. Germline V gene lookup returns CDR1 SNHLY and CDR2 FYNNEI. Filled out from reference TRBV2 and TRBJ1-5, the complete variable domain reads EPEVTQTPSHQVTQMGQEVILRCVPISNHLYFYWYRQILGQKVEFLVSFYNNEISEKSEIFDDQFSVERPDGSNFTLKIRSTKLEDSAMYFCASRKGESNQPQHFGDGTRLSIL.

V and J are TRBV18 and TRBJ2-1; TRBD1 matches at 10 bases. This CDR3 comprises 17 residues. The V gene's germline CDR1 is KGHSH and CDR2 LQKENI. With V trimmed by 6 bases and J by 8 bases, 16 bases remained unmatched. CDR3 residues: CASSAAAGTGAIDEQFF. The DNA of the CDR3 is TGTGCCAGCTCCGCCGCTGCCGGGACAGGGGCGATAGATGAGCAGTTCTTC.

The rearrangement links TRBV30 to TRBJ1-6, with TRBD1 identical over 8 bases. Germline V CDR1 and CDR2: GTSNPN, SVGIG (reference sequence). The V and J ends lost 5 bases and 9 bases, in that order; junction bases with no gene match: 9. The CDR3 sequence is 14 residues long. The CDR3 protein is CAWGRQGAGSPLHF. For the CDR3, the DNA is TGTGCCTGGGGACGGCAGGGGGCTGGTTCACCCCTCCACTTT.

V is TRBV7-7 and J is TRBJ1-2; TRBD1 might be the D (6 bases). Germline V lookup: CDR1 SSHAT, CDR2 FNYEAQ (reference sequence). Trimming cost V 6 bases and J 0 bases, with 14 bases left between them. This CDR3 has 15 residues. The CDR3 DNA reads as TGTGCCAGCAGATACAGGGATCAGCCTAACTATGGCTACACCTTC. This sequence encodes CASRYRDQPNYGYTF.

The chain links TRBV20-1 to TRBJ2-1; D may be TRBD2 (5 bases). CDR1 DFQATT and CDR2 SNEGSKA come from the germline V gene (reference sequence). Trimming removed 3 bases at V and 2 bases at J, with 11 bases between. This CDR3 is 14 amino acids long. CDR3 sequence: CSASHGGPYNEQFF. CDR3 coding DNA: TGCAGTGCTAGTCACGGCGGGCCCTACAATGAGCAGTTCTTC.

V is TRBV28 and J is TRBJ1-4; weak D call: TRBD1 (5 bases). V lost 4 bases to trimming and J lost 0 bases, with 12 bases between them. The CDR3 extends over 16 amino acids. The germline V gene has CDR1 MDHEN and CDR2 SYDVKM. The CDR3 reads CASSSRMGATNEKLFF. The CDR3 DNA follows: TGTGCCAGCAGTTCGCGAATGGGGGCAACTAATGAAAAACTGTTTTTT.

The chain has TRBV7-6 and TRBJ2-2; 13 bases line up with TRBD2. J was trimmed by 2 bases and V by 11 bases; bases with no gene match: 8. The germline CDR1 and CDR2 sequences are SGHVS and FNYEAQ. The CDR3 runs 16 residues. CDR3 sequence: CAGTSGIYTNTGELFF. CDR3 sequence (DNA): TGTGCCGGGACTAGCGGGATCTATACTAACACCGGGGAGCTGTTTTTT.

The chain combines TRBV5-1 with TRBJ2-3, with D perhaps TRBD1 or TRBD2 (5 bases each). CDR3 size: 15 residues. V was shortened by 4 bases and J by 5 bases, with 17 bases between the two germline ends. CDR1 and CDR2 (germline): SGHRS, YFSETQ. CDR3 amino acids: CASSGTGSNGDTQYF. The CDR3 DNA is TGCGCCAGCAGCGGGACCGGATCCAACGGAGATACGCAGTATTTT.

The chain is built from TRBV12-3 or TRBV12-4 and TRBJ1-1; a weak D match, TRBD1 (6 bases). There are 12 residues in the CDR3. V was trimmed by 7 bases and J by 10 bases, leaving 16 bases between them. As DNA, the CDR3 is TGTGCCAGCATAGCCGGAGGGGGGCGAGCTTTCTTT. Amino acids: CASIAGGGRAFF.

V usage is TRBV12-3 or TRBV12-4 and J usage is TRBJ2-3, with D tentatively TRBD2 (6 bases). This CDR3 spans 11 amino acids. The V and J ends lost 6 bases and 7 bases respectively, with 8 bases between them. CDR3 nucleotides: TGTGCCAGCAGGGGGACTTATACGCAGTATTTT. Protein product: CASRGTYTQYF.

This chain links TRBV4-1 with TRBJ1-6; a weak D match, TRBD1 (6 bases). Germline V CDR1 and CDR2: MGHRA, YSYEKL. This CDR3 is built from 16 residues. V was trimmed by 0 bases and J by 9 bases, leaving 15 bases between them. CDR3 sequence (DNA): TGCGCCAGCAGCCAAGAGTCAAGGGGGTTAGGTTCACCCCTCCACTTT. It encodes CASSQESRGLGSPLHF.

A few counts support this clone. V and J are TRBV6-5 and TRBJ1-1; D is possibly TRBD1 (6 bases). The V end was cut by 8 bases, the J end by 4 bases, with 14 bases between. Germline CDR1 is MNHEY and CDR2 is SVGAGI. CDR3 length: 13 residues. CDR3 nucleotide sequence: TGTGCCAGCCGGGAGGGGGTCGGCACTGAAGCTTTCTTT. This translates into CASREGVGTEAFF.